This TCR beta chain appears in the sequencing data of a study of response to subunit inactivated influenza vaccine. Worth noting for this clonotype: Its target is unknown.

MiXCR, applied by TCRdb to the RT-PCR reads, yields one record per CDR3 protein. Of some 850,000 distinct CDR3 sequences in the sample, about 18% are singletons; the top ten hold 9.5% to 13%. Study-wide results and caveats: A suggestion made by the authors is that each seasonal influenza vaccination recruits few new T cells.

V lost 6 bases and J 3 bases, leaving 22 bases between the germline ends. Germline CDR1 reads DFQATT; CDR2 reads SNEGSKA (reference sequence). The CDR3 runs to 16 residues. The specimen was PBMCs from blood, collected 5 to 6 days after vaccination. This TCR came from a man aged 45-65 years who received an inactivated influenza vaccine. V is TRBV20-1 and J is TRBJ2-3; D possibly uses TRBD1 or TRBD2 (5 bases each). DNA for the CDR3: TGCAGTGCGCATCCCGGGACCTGGGGTGGAACAGATACGCAGTATTTT. Its translation is CSAHPGTWGGTDTQYF.